The subject of this entry is one TCR beta chain. The data belong to a study of shared clonotypes between healthy human individuals. This table comes from immunoSEQ multiplex PCR, and its TCRdb copy is limited to in-frame clones, with some not included. The sample carries 2 million to 3 million clones, 93% recorded once. This CDR3 comprises 14 residues. With V trimmed by 4 bases and J by 7 bases, 9 bases remained unmatched. Germline V gene lookup returns CDR1 SGDLS and CDR2 YYNGEE. The rearrangement links TRBV9 to TRBJ2-7, with TRBD1 identical over 9 bases. The material sequenced was naive CD4+ T cells from PBMCs. Noted subset: CD45RA+ positively selected. This clonotype originated in a young man in good health. Some clones in this sample may be carry-over from other donors' samples. The CDR3 DNA follows: TGTGCCAGCAGCTCCGGGACAGGGCTGTGGGAGCAGTACTTC. Its protein product is CASSSGTGLWEQYF.